The rows below give T cell receptor beta chains drawn from one sample of a study of blood T cell repertoires in COVID-19. This table comes from immunoSEQ multiplex PCR, and its TCRdb copy is limited to in-frame clones, with some not included. The data hold 150,000 to 200,000 clones, with 79% observed a single time. Sequenced sample: peripheral blood. These receptors originate from a man aged 60 to 69 with active or convalescent COVID-19. Both conserved end residues are trimmed from each CDR3. D genes are given only for firm matches.

D,V,J,CDR3
TRBD2,TRBV6-6,TRBJ2-5,ASSPSGDGTQY
-,TRBV3-1/TRBV3-2,TRBJ1-5,ASSQRGNQPQH
TRBD2,TRBV29-1,TRBJ2-5,SAGLAGTTQY
-,TRBV5-5,TRBJ1-6,ASSLNGGVSPLH
-,TRBV3-1/TRBV3-2,TRBJ1-4,ASSQAGTMKEKLF
-,TRBV19,TRBJ2-7,ASSAPQAGFSEQY
TRBD2,TRBV7-9,TRBJ2-7,ASQRENEQY
-,TRBV16,TRBJ1-2,ASSPATANYGYT
TRBD2,TRBV6-6,TRBJ2-5,ASSYRTSGRETQY
TRBD1,TRBV7-3,TRBJ2-2,ASSSTGADTGELF
-,TRBV5-8,TRBJ2-2,ASSLGRVETGELF
TRBD2,TRBV7-6,TRBJ2-7,ASSPKVSGGVYEQY
-,TRBV28,TRBJ2-3,ASSLAGTGTDTQY
-,TRBV7-2,TRBJ2-7,ASSLQGYEQY
-,TRBV18,TRBJ2-2,ASSPGNTGELF
TRBD1,TRBV12-3/TRBV12-4,TRBJ2-7,ASSRDRADEQY
TRBD1,TRBV29-1,TRBJ1-1,SVGQGITEAF
-,TRBV18,TRBJ2-5,ASSPPVRGGETQY
TRBD2,TRBV20-1,TRBJ2-1,SASVSGRAWGEQF
-,TRBV20-1,TRBJ1-1,SAILGQEAF
-,TRBV28,TRBJ1-6,ASSLGLAFGSPLH
-,TRBV19,TRBJ2-2,ASSIPYRAATGELF
-,TRBV10-3,TRBJ2-7,AISDGSSQY
-,TRBV10-3,TRBJ2-2,AISVQNTGELF
-,TRBV5-8,TRBJ2-2,ASRWNRDTGELF
TRBD1,TRBV28,TRBJ1-2,ASRQTGGDSNYGYT
-,TRBV19,TRBJ1-1,ASRAGYMNTEAF
-,TRBV12-3/TRBV12-4,TRBJ2-5,ASSFVQETQY
-,TRBV2,TRBJ1-5,ASSDVNQPQH
-,TRBV18,TRBJ1-4,ASSANGGTNEKLF
TRBD1,TRBV10-1,TRBJ2-6,ASIPGQAGGANVLT
-,TRBV28,TRBJ1-1,ASSLLLMNTEAF
TRBD2,TRBV14,TRBJ2-1,ASSPRGLAGGTYNEQF
TRBD1,TRBV6-5,TRBJ2-2,ASSWDRGRSGELF
-,TRBV2,TRBJ1-5,ASSGTDSNQPQH
TRBD1,TRBV5-1,TRBJ1-1,ASSREQGASTEAF
TRBD2,TRBV5-8,TRBJ2-1,ASSLMAGGYNEQF
-,TRBV2,TRBJ2-3,ASIYSTDTQY
TRBD1,TRBV4-1,TRBJ1-2,ASSQDLGQGYYGYT
-,TRBV19,TRBJ2-3,ASSIPTGGTDTQY